A single sample gave rise to the 25 T cell receptor beta chains below, sequenced in a study of T cells in localized non-small cell lung cancer. The protocol was immunoSEQ multiplex PCR, while the TCRdb copy is restricted to in-frame clones and leaves out a portion. The sample consists of 19,000 or so clones, nearly 90% of them appearing once. The material was peripheral blood mononuclear cells, obtained before any cancer treatment. Every receptor here comes from a male donor aged 60 or older with stage II lung adenocarcinoma.

V usage is TRBV19 and J usage is TRBJ1-1, with D hard to call. CDR1 and CDR2 (germline): LNHDA, SQIVND (reference sequence). This CDR3 spans 11 amino acids. The ends were cut back, 6 bases at V and 12 bases at J, with 14 bases in the middle. CDR3 sequence (DNA): TGTGCCAGTAGGAGGGCCGCGGTTACTTTCTTT. It is translated as CASRRAAVTFF.

V usage is TRBV6-1 and J usage is TRBJ2-5; D not certain. The CDR3 loop spans 10 amino acids. The germline V and J ends were trimmed by 7 bases and 4 bases, with 4 bases remaining between them. Germline V gene sequence: CDR1 MNHNS, CDR2 SASEGT. The CDR3 loop is CASIRETQYF. The CDR3 DNA reads TGTGCCAGCATCCGAGAGACCCAGTACTTC.

V usage is TRBV5-4 and J usage is TRBJ1-1; 9 bases match TRBD1. The V and J ends lost 3 bases and 4 bases, in that order; junction bases with no gene match: 4. The CDR3 is 14 amino acids. Germline-derived CDR1 and CDR2 are SGHNT and YYREEE (reference sequence). CDR3 region: CASSWGQGSTEAFF. The CDR3 bases are TGTGCCAGCAGCTGGGGACAGGGAAGCACTGAAGCTTTCTTT. The complete variable domain, with remaining parts taken from reference TRBV5-4 and TRBJ1-1, reads ETGVTQSPTHLIKTRGQQVTLRCSSQSGHNTVSWYQQALGQGPQFIFQYYREEENGRGNFPPRFSGLQFPNYSSELNVNALELDDSALYLCASSWGQGSTEAFFGQGTRLTVV.

This rearrangement joins TRBV15 to TRBJ1-1, with TRBD1 matching over 11 bases. CDR1 is LNHNV and CDR2 is YYDKDF in the germline V gene (reference sequence). The CDR3 covers 16 residues. V shed 8 bases and J 4 bases; nucleotides not matched to a gene: 12. CDR3 nucleotides: TGTGCCACCGCTAAATTCCCCGGGACAGGGGGCACTGAAGCTTTCTTT. Amino acids: CATAKFPGTGGTEAFF.

The rearrangement links TRBV18 to TRBJ2-5; D is perhaps TRBD1 or TRBD2 (5 bases each). V shed 3 bases and J shed 4 bases, with 15 bases lying between them. This CDR3 is 15 amino acids long. From germline, CDR1 is KGHSH and CDR2 LQKENI. The CDR3 is CASSPRQGRGETQYF. DNA of the CDR3: TGTGCCAGCTCACCCCGGCAGGGCCGGGGAGAGACCCAGTACTTC.

This chain connects TRBV6-1 to TRBJ2-7, with a possible D match to TRBD2 (5 bases). V dropped 5 bases and J dropped 7 bases, with 15 bases sitting between them. In germline, CDR1 is MNHNS, CDR2 SASEGT. The length of the CDR3 is 13 residues. CDR3 DNA sequence: TGTGCCAGCAGTAACTGGATATCGGGGGAGCAGTACTTC. As protein: CASSNWISGEQYF.

V usage is TRBV7-6 and J usage is TRBJ2-3; 8 nucleotides line up with TRBD2. J was trimmed by 4 bases and V by 1 base; bases with no gene match: 4. CDR3 length: 15 residues. The germline V gene encodes CDR1 SGHVS and CDR2 FNYEAQ. The chain's CDR3 is CASSLVSGSSDTQYF. CDR3 in DNA: TGTGCCAGCAGCTTAGTAAGCGGGAGTTCAGATACGCAGTATTTT. Together with reference TRBV7-6 and TRBJ2-3, the CDR3 gives the full variable domain: GAGVSQSPRYKVTKRGQDVALRCDPISGHVSLYWYRQALGQGPEFLTYFNYEAQQDKSGLPNDRFSAERPEGSISTLTIQRTEQRDSAMYRCASSLVSGSSDTQYFGPGTRLTVL.

This chain's CDR3 is CASSPSVRRFIFPSQETQYF. CDR3 DNA sequence: TGTGCCAGCAGCCCCTCAGTGCGCAGGTTTATTTTCCCCAGCCAAGAGACCCAGTACTTC. The V call is TRBV7-3, the J call TRBJ2-5; D not certain. Germline V gene sequence: CDR1 SGHTA, CDR2 FQGTGA. The CDR3 totals 20 residues. Trimming shortened V by 5 bases and J by 1 base, and 29 bases separated the two germline ends.

This sequence joins TRBV7-2 and TRBJ2-1, with D unclear. The CDR3 totals 14 residues. With 3 bases removed from V and 3 bases from J, the gap between germline ends came to 9 bases. Germline-derived CDR1 and CDR2 are SGHTA and FQGNSA. Here the CDR3 DNA reads TGTGCCAGCAGCTTCAGGACGTACTACAATGAGCAGTTCTTC. It encodes CASSFRTYYNEQFF.

The chain employs TRBV28 and TRBJ1-4; D is possibly TRBD1 (5 bases). Trimming left V 5 bases short and J 6 bases short, with 16 bases between. Germline CDR1 is MDHEN and CDR2 is SYDVKM. The CDR3 has 15 amino acids. The CDR3 DNA reads TGTGCCAGCAGTCCTGGGGGGAATTTGGATGAAAAACTGTTTTTT. Amino acids: CASSPGGNLDEKLFF.

This clone was observed once. V usage is TRBV6-5 and J usage is TRBJ1-6, with D possibly being TRBD1 (6 bases). Germline V gene sequence: CDR1 MNHEY, CDR2 SVGAGI. This CDR3 contains 15 residues. V was shortened by 6 bases and J by 9 bases, with 18 bases between the two germline ends. The chain's CDR3 is CASSGGGGRSSPLHF. Here the CDR3 DNA reads TGTGCCAGCAGCGGGGGCGGGGGTAGGAGTTCACCCCTCCACTTT.

V usage is TRBV5-1 and J usage is TRBJ2-3, with 7 bases aligning to TRBD2. V gave up 2 bases and J gave up 1 base; unmatched junction bases: 7. The V gene's germline CDR1 is SGHRS and CDR2 YFSETQ. This CDR3 has 16 residues. In DNA form, the CDR3 reads TGCGCCAGCAGCTTCGGCGGGAGTGGGGGCACAGATACGCAGTATTTT. It is translated as CASSFGGSGGTDTQYF.

The rearrangement links TRBV18 to TRBJ1-4; D possibly corresponds to TRBD1 (6 bases). Germline values: CDR1 KGHSH, CDR2 LQKENI. CDR3 length equals 15 residues. Trimming left V 3 bases short and J 7 bases short, with 15 bases between. CDR3 sequence: CASSPPGAQGEKLFF. CDR3 bases: TGTGCCAGCTCACCGCCGGGGGCCCAGGGTGAAAAACTGTTTTTT.

CDR3 nucleotide sequence: TGTGCCAGCAGCTTAGAGGGGGCGTCCGCGTCGGATGGCTACACCTTC. It codes for CASSLEGASASDGYTF. The chain uses TRBV5-4 and TRBJ1-2; TRBD1 matches at 7 bases. Germline trimming cut 2 bases from V and 6 bases from J; bases unmatched to any gene: 13. CDR1 and CDR2 from the germline V gene are SGHNT and YYREEE (reference sequence). CDR3 length equals 16 residues.

CDR3 sequence: CASSPTLYRGQTEAFF. Here the CDR3 DNA reads TGTGCCAGCAGTCCCACATTATACAGGGGGCAAACTGAAGCTTTCTTT. The chain couples TRBV16 to TRBJ1-1; 9 bases map to TRBD1. V gave up 6 bases and J gave up 5 bases; unmatched junction bases: 13. CDR1 is KGHSY and CDR2 is FQNENV in the germline V gene. The CDR3 spans 16 residues.

The V and J genes are TRBV7-2 and TRBJ2-7; 13 bases are a match to TRBD2. Germline V gene lookup returns CDR1 SGHTA and CDR2 FQGNSA. After removal of 1 base from V and 8 bases from J, the junction contained 11 bases not matched to a gene. The CDR3 has 17 residues. The DNA for the CDR3 is TGTGCCAGCAGCTTAGATAGCGGACTAGCGGGAGAAACACAGCAGTACTTC. This translates into CASSLDSGLAGETQQYF.

This chain connects TRBV6-6 to TRBJ1-5; 9 positions agree with TRBD1. This CDR3 comprises 13 residues. V shed 4 bases, J shed 5 bases, and the junction held 0 bases outside the gene matches. CDR1 is MNHNY and CDR2 is SVGAGI in the germline V gene (reference sequence). This chain's CDR3 is CASSWDRDQPQHF. The CDR3 region has the DNA TGTGCCAGCAGTTGGGACAGGGATCAGCCCCAGCATTTT.

This chain uses TRBV27 with TRBJ2-3; no clear D gene. Looked up from germline, CDR1 is MNHEY and CDR2 is SMNVEV (reference sequence). The CDR3 is 15 amino acids. The V and J ends lost 6 bases and 2 bases respectively, with 15 bases between them. This CDR3 reads CASRPIDTITDTQYF. As DNA, the CDR3 is TGTGCCAGCAGACCAATCGACACGATCACAGATACGCAGTATTTT.

The genes are TRBV9 and TRBJ2-1; 8 bases align to TRBD2. The V and J ends lost 1 base and 5 bases, in that order; junction bases with no gene match: 5. CDR1 is SGDLS and CDR2 is YYNGEE in the germline V gene. CDR3 length: 15 amino acids. The chain's CDR3 is CASSVQTSGHNEQFF. The CDR3 nucleotides read TGTGCCAGCAGCGTACAAACTAGCGGACACAATGAGCAGTTCTTC.

The V call is TRBV15, the J call TRBJ2-1, with TRBD1 identical over 9 bases. Trimming cost V 5 bases and J 6 bases; bases outside gene matches: 5. CDR3 length: 14 amino acids. The germline V gene has CDR1 LNHNV and CDR2 YYDKDF (reference sequence). The CDR3 sequence is CATSRGTGFNEQFF. The CDR3 nucleotides read TGTGCCACCAGCCGCGGGACAGGGTTCAATGAGCAGTTCTTC.

This clone was observed a single time. The rearrangement joins TRBV11-2 to TRBJ1-2; D perhaps matches TRBD1 (6 bases). With 5 bases removed from V and 8 bases from J, the gap between germline ends came to 18 bases. The CDR3 extends over 14 amino acids. Germline CDR1 and CDR2: SGHAT and FQNNGV. The CDR3 protein is CASSPNTGYVGYTF. DNA of the CDR3: TGTGCCAGCAGCCCTAATACAGGGTATGTGGGCTACACCTTC.

The chain has TRBV2 and TRBJ2-5; D may match TRBD1 or TRBD2 (5 bases each). Trimming left V 9 bases short and J 5 bases short, with 19 bases between. CDR3 length: 14 amino acids. CDR1 and CDR2 (germline): SNHLY, FYNNEI. The CDR3 region is CASTREQGEETQYF. DNA of the CDR3: TGTGCCAGTACCAGGGAGCAGGGCGAGGAGACCCAGTACTTC.

The chain employs TRBV9 and TRBJ2-2, with 7 bases identical to TRBD2. Germline assignment: CDR1 SGDLS and CDR2 YYNGEE. The length of the CDR3 is 13 residues. The V gene end was trimmed by 7 bases and the J gene end by 6 bases; junction bases not matched to a gene: 6. Here the CDR3 DNA reads TGTGCCAGCCGGGGAGGGAGTTCCGGGGAGCTGTTTTTT. Translated, it gives CASRGGSSGELFF.

V gene TRBV2 combines with J gene TRBJ2-7, with D uncertain. The length of the CDR3 is 12 residues. Trimming pared 8 bases from V and 5 bases from J, leaving 13 bases between. Looked up from germline, CDR1 is SNHLY and CDR2 is FYNNEI. The CDR3 DNA sequence: TGTGCCAGCCGGCTAGTGAGACACGAGCAGTACTTC. It specifies CASRLVRHEQYF. Full variable domain (remainder filled in from reference TRBV2 and TRBJ2-7): EPEVTQTPSHQVTQMGQEVILRCVPISNHLYFYWYRQILGQKVEFLVSFYNNEISEKSEIFDDQFSVERPDGSNFTLKIRSTKLEDSAMYFCASRLVRHEQYFGPGTRLTVT.

V is TRBV7-6 and J is TRBJ2-7, with TRBD2 matching over 10 bases. V was pared by 1 base and J by 4 bases, with 4 bases of the junction left unmatched. This CDR3 spans 15 amino acids. Looked up from germline, CDR1 is SGHVS and CDR2 is FNYEAQ. CDR3 sequence (DNA): TGTGCCAGCAGCTTAGGTAGCGGGAGGACTTACGAGCAGTACTTC. It is translated as CASSLGSGRTYEQYF. Full variable domain (outside the CDR3, taken from reference TRBV7-6 and TRBJ2-7): GAGVSQSPRYKVTKRGQDVALRCDPISGHVSLYWYRQALGQGPEFLTYFNYEAQQDKSGLPNDRFSAERPEGSISTLTIQRTEQRDSAMYRCASSLGSGRTYEQYFGPGTRLTVT.